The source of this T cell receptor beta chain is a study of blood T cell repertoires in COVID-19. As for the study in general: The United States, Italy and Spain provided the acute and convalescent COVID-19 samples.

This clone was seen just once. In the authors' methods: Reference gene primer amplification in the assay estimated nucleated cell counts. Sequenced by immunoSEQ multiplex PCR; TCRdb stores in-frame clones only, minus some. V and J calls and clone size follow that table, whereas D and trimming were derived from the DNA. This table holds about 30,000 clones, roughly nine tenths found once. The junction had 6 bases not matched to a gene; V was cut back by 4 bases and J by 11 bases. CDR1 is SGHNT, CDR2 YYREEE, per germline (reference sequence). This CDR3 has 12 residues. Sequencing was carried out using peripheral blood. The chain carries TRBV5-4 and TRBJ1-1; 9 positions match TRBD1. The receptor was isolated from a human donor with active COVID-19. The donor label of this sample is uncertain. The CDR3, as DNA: TGTGCCAGCAGCCCACAGGGGGCTGGGGCTTTCTTT. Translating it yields CASSPQGAGAFF.